This TCR delta chain emerged from a study of γδ T cells in repeated Plasmodium falciparum infection. Study-level background: Malaria-naive adults were infected with P. falciparum NF54 four times over roughly 600 days. Study-wide results and caveats: Malian children's Vdelta2-negative repertoires appeared more expanded and less diverse than Australians'. The Malian cohort came from a small rural village of predominantly one ethnic group.

Bulk repertoires came from Vgamma9/Vdelta2+ or Vdelta2-negative gammadelta T cells flow-sorted from PBMC. This clone was seen more than once but under ten times. Its antigen is unknown. TCRdb records a much larger clone's protein for this DNA, with a difference at residue 11 that likely arises from a read error; the protein given is the translation of the DNA. The V gene's germline CDR1 is TVYSNPD and CDR2 GDNSRS (reference sequence). Trimming cost V 2 bases and J 1 base; bases outside gene matches: 21. The CDR3 length is 20 residues. TRG and TRD sequences were obtained from every sorted gammadelta sample. TCRdb ran CATT on the multiplex PCR reads. The data hold some 51,000 delta-chain clones, with roughly 2% observed a single time.

The V and J genes are TRDV3 and TRDJ1; 11 bases line up with TRDD3. Matching the DNA to germline supplied the J gene, which TCRdb does not give. The sample consisted of gamma-delta T cells from blood. The sequence was collected from a pool of human donors (malaria-infected and uninfected, not separated). The CDR3 protein is CAFQRPLLGDRHEGTDKLIF. CDR3 nucleotides: TGTGCCTTTCAGCGCCCGCTACTGGGGGATAGGCATGAGGGCACCGATAAACTCATCTTT.